A single sample is the source of the 30 T cell receptor beta chains below, sequenced in a study of T cell changes during pregnancy in multiple sclerosis. Sequencing used immunoSEQ multiplex PCR; TCRdb keeps in-frame clones, though not all of them. This sample yields about 63,000 clones, of which approximately 94% are seen a single time; 2.5% to 4% belongs to the top ten. The sample consisted of CD8+ T cells from peripheral blood mononuclear cells, taken in the second trimester of pregnancy. The receptor set was obtained from a female donor with multiple sclerosis, enrolled in a pregnancy study.

The chain uses TRBV27 and TRBJ1-2; D is uncertain. V was pared by 2 bases and J by 1 base, with 11 bases between. This CDR3 region has 15 residues. The germline gives CDR1 MNHEY, CDR2 SMNVEV (reference sequence). This CDR3 is CASSLRQDLNYGYTF. In DNA form, the CDR3 reads TGTGCCAGCAGTTTAAGGCAGGATCTTAACTATGGCTACACCTTC.

The chain is built from TRBV19 and TRBJ2-2; 10 nucleotides align to TRBD1. J gave up 3 bases and V 9 bases, and 7 bases lay outside the gene matches. Germline V gene lookup returns CDR1 LNHDA and CDR2 SQIVND (reference sequence). The CDR3 extends over 15 amino acids. The CDR3 coding sequence is TGTGCCAGCCGGACCGGGACAGGGGACACCGGGGAGCTGTTTTTT. Translated, it gives CASRTGTGDTGELFF. Drawing the rest from reference TRBV19 and TRBJ2-2, the complete variable domain is DGGITQSPKYLFRKEGQNVTLSCEQNLNHDAMYWYRQDPGQGLRLIYYSQIVNDFQKGDIAEGYSVSREKKESFPLTVTSAQKNPTAFYLCASRTGTGDTGELFFGEGSRLTVL.

DNA of the CDR3: TGTGCCAGCAGCGTAGGCGGGCCTGTCAATGAGCAGTTCTTC. Its protein product is CASSVGGPVNEQFF. The V gene is TRBV9, the J gene TRBJ2-1, with D perhaps matching TRBD2 (5 bases). The CDR3 is 14 amino acids. The V and J ends lost 0 bases and 6 bases respectively, with 10 bases between them. In germline, CDR1 is SGDLS, CDR2 YYNGEE.

The V gene is TRBV5-1, the J gene TRBJ2-7; 8 nucleotides agree with TRBD1. The CDR3 consists of 15 residues. With 1 base clipped from V and 4 bases from J, the junction kept 7 bases outside the gene matches. Germline-derived CDR1 and CDR2 are SGHRS and YFSETQ. The CDR3, as DNA: TGCGCCAGCAGCTTGATCGCGACAGGGGAATACGAGCAGTACTTC. It codes for CASSLIATGEYEQYF. Looking up the rest from reference TRBV5-1 and TRBJ2-7 gives the full variable domain: KAGVTQTPRYLIKTRGQQVTLSCSPISGHRSVSWYQQTPGQGLQFLFEYFSETQRNKGNFPGRFSGRQFSNSRSEMNVSTLELGDSALYLCASSLIATGEYEQYFGPGTRLTVT.

The chain is built from TRBV27 and TRBJ2-1; 8 nucleotides line up with TRBD2. Germline V gene sequence: CDR1 MNHEY, CDR2 SMNVEV (reference sequence). The CDR3 sequence is 17 residues long. After removal of 0 bases from V and 5 bases from J, the junction contained 9 bases not matched to a gene. The CDR3, as DNA: TGTGCCAGCAGTTTATCCCCCCCCAGCGGGGGTAACAATGAGCAGTTCTTC. Translated: CASSLSPPSGGNNEQFF.

V is TRBV4-1 and J is TRBJ2-7; a possible D gene is TRBD2 (5 bases). The germline gives CDR1 MGHRA, CDR2 YSYEKL. The ends were cut back, 0 bases at V and 7 bases at J, with 13 bases in the middle. This CDR3 region has 14 residues. CDR3 residues: CASSQDRSSGEQYF. The CDR3 DNA reads as TGCGCCAGCAGCCAAGATAGGAGTTCGGGGGAGCAGTACTTC.

This chain connects TRBV27 to TRBJ2-7, with D perhaps TRBD2 (5 bases). CDR1 and CDR2 (germline): MNHEY, SMNVEV (reference sequence). This CDR3 has 15 residues. The ends were cut back, 5 bases at V and 5 bases at J, with 19 bases in the middle. CDR3 sequence reads: CASSKISVDSDEQYF. The CDR3 bases are TGTGCCAGCAGTAAGATTAGCGTTGATTCCGACGAGCAGTACTTC.

This clone was found once. V usage is TRBV2 and J usage is TRBJ2-5, with D unclear. This CDR3 spans 15 amino acids. Per germline, CDR1 SNHLY and CDR2 FYNNEI. V was shortened by 4 bases and J by 2 bases, with 14 bases between the two germline ends. The CDR3 region is CASSASMAVQETQYF. DNA for the CDR3: TGTGCCAGCAGTGCGTCGATGGCAGTTCAAGAGACCCAGTACTTC.

The rearrangement joins TRBV19 to TRBJ2-7, with a possible D match to TRBD2 (5 bases). CDR3 length equals 15 residues. Trimming removed 3 bases from V and 1 base from J, with 13 bases in between. CDR1 and CDR2 from the germline V gene are LNHDA and SQIVND (reference sequence). The CDR3 loop reads CASSISNAGSYEQYF. CDR3 DNA: TGTGCCAGTAGTATCAGTAACGCGGGTTCCTACGAGCAGTACTTC.

This clone was observed a handful of times. The rearrangement links TRBV19 to TRBJ1-1; TRBD1 is a possible D gene (6 bases). Germline assignment: CDR1 LNHDA and CDR2 SQIVND (reference sequence). There are 12 residues in the CDR3. The V end lost 9 bases, the J end lost 1 base, and 9 bases lay between the germline ends. In nucleotides, the CDR3 is TGTGCCAGCAAGACAGGGAACACTGAAGCTTTCTTT. It translates to CASKTGNTEAFF.

This clone is deemed medium-sized. The chain is built from TRBV4-2 and TRBJ2-2; 9 bases map to TRBD2. The CDR3 loop spans 15 amino acids. Unmatched junction bases numbered 0, after V lost 1 base and J lost 3 bases. CDR1 LGHNA and CDR2 YNFKEQ come from the germline V gene. The CDR3 DNA sequence: TGTGCCAGCAGCCAAGGGACTAGCGACACCGGGGAGCTGTTTTTT. Its protein product is CASSQGTSDTGELFF.

The V call is TRBV2, the J call TRBJ2-5, with D tentatively TRBD1 (6 bases). The CDR3 runs 17 residues. V dropped 1 base and J dropped 5 bases, with 20 bases sitting between them. Germline V gene data show CDR1 as SNHLY and CDR2 as FYNNEI. In nucleotides, the CDR3 is TGTGCCAGCAGTGAAGGGCCTAGAAGGGGGATGGGGGAGACCCAGTACTTC. This gives the protein CASSEGPRRGMGETQYF.

This chain joins TRBV7-8 and TRBJ2-1; no clear D gene. The V gene lost 5 bases and the J gene lost 2 bases, with 10 bases spanning the gap. CDR1 is SGHVS, CDR2 FQNEAQ, per germline. The CDR3 length is 14 residues. CDR3 sequence reads: CASSRRGPYNEQFF. The CDR3 DNA is TGTGCCAGCAGCCGCCGCGGTCCCTACAATGAGCAGTTCTTC.

This chain joins TRBV27 and TRBJ2-1; 8 bases agree with TRBD2. Germline lookup yields CDR1 MNHEY and CDR2 SMNVEV (reference sequence). CDR3 size: 16 residues. V shed 3 bases, J shed 0 bases, and the junction held 4 bases outside the gene matches. Here the CDR3 reads CASSFVLADSYNEQFF. In DNA form, the CDR3 reads TGTGCCAGCAGTTTTGTACTAGCGGACTCCTACAATGAGCAGTTCTTC.

This rearrangement joins TRBV30 to TRBJ1-1; D uncertain. V gave up 2 bases and J gave up 5 bases, with 6 bases separating them. Germline V gives CDR1 GTSNPN, CDR2 SVGIG (reference sequence). The CDR3 has 11 residues. Here the CDR3 reads CAWSSGTEAFF. The DNA for the CDR3 is TGTGCCTGGAGTTCCGGTACTGAAGCTTTCTTT.

V is TRBV27 and J is TRBJ2-7; TRBD2 matches at 8 bases. V shed 1 base and J 5 bases; nucleotides not matched to a gene: 13. The CDR3 totals 17 residues. The germline V gene has CDR1 MNHEY and CDR2 SMNVEV (reference sequence). CDR3 sequence reads: CASSLFAGGAGANEQYF. Here the CDR3 DNA reads TGTGCCAGCAGTTTATTTGCCGGGGGAGCGGGAGCTAACGAGCAGTACTTC.

The V gene is TRBV18, the J gene TRBJ2-1, with 10 bases aligning to TRBD1. The trim removed 4 bases at V and 5 bases at J, leaving 5 bases unmatched. The CDR3 has 15 amino acids. Germline CDR1 and CDR2: KGHSH and LQKENI. DNA for the CDR3: TGTGCCAGCTCACGACTGGACAGGGGGAACAATGAGCAGTTCTTC. Encoded protein: CASSRLDRGNNEQFF.

The chain couples TRBV30 to TRBJ2-5; D is possibly TRBD2 (6 bases). The V end lost 5 bases, the J end lost 7 bases, and 23 bases lay between the germline ends. Germline values: CDR1 GTSNPN, CDR2 SVGIG (reference sequence). The CDR3 is 15 amino acids. The CDR3 protein is CAWEDGELGGVTQYF. CDR3 coding DNA: TGTGCCTGGGAGGACGGGGAGCTGGGGGGAGTGACCCAGTACTTC.

The rearrangement links TRBV19 to TRBJ2-3, with a weak D call TRBD1 (6 bases). Germline lookup yields CDR1 LNHDA and CDR2 SQIVND (reference sequence). Trimming cost V 1 base and J 0 bases, with 8 bases left between them. This CDR3 has 15 amino acids. Written as DNA, the CDR3 is TGTGCCAGTAGTATAGGAGGACAGAGCACAGATACGCAGTATTTT. It translates to CASSIGGQSTDTQYF.

V is TRBV5-1 and J is TRBJ2-2, with 7 bases identical to TRBD1. The CDR3 is 15 amino acids. Germline V gene sequence: CDR1 SGHRS, CDR2 YFSETQ. Germline trimming cut 4 bases from V and 4 bases from J; bases unmatched to any gene: 7. CDR3 loop: CASSGNRGRTGELFF. CDR3 coding DNA: TGCGCCAGCAGCGGTAACAGGGGCCGCACCGGGGAGCTGTTTTTT.

The V call is TRBV28, the J call TRBJ2-7; 10 bases are a match to TRBD2. From germline, CDR1 is MDHEN and CDR2 SYDVKM. The V segment lost 7 bases and the J segment 5 bases; nucleotides outside the gene matches: 17. The CDR3 length is 17 residues. The CDR3: CASKSLLAGVRSHEQYF. CDR3 coding DNA: TGTGCCAGCAAAAGCCTTCTAGCGGGAGTCCGGTCCCACGAGCAGTACTTC.

The J gene is TRBJ1-3, the V gene TRBV7-9; weak D call: TRBD1 (5 bases). Germline V gene sequence: CDR1 SEHNR, CDR2 FQNEAQ (reference sequence). This CDR3 contains 16 residues. V gave up 5 bases and J gave up 0 bases, with 14 bases separating them. CDR3 sequence: CASSQKTGFSGNTIYF. In DNA form, the CDR3 reads TGTGCCAGCAGCCAGAAAACAGGATTCTCTGGAAACACCATATATTTT.

The gene calls are TRBV29-1 and TRBJ2-7, with 8 bases fitting TRBD1. CDR3 length: 16 residues. The germline V gene has CDR1 SQVTM and CDR2 ANQGSEA. V gave up 6 bases and J gave up 6 bases; unmatched junction bases: 19. The CDR3 DNA reads TGCAGCGTCGTACCTCCGACAGGGGCCCCCCATGGCGAGCAGTACTTC. Residues: CSVVPPTGAPHGEQYF.

This chain joins TRBV6-1 and TRBJ2-1; 9 positions agree with TRBD2. Germline CDR1 MNHNS, CDR2 SASEGT. Germline trimming cut 3 bases from V and 9 bases from J; bases unmatched to any gene: 6. This CDR3 is built from 14 residues. CDR3 residues: CASSDSGLASEQFF. Here the CDR3 DNA reads TGTGCCAGCAGTGATTCGGGACTAGCTTCTGAGCAGTTCTTC.

The chain carries TRBV4-2 and TRBJ2-7; 8 nucleotides agree with TRBD1. CDR3 length equals 13 residues. After removal of 8 bases from V and 1 base from J, the junction contained 4 bases not matched to a gene. Germline V gene lookup returns CDR1 LGHNA and CDR2 YNFKEQ. This CDR3 reads CASGGQGSYEQYF. CDR3 sequence (DNA): TGTGCCAGCGGTGGACAGGGATCCTACGAGCAGTACTTC.

The rearrangement uses TRBV11-2 and TRBJ2-7; D gene ambiguous. Per germline, CDR1 SGHAT and CDR2 FQNNGV. V lost 4 bases and J 0 bases, leaving 10 bases between the germline ends. This CDR3 has 14 residues. Here the CDR3 reads CASSSLLSSYEQYF. The CDR3 coding sequence is TGTGCCAGCAGCTCGTTACTAAGCTCCTACGAGCAGTACTTC.

The chain employs TRBV5-1 and TRBJ2-7; 7 bases align to TRBD2. The V and J ends lost 5 bases and 4 bases, in that order; junction bases with no gene match: 0. The germline gives CDR1 SGHRS, CDR2 YFSETQ. There are 11 residues in the CDR3. The CDR3 DNA sequence: TGCGCCAGCAGAGCGGGATACGAGCAGTACTTC. Translation: CASRAGYEQYF. Filled out from reference TRBV5-1 and TRBJ2-7, the complete variable domain reads KAGVTQTPRYLIKTRGQQVTLSCSPISGHRSVSWYQQTPGQGLQFLFEYFSETQRNKGNFPGRFSGRQFSNSRSEMNVSTLELGDSALYLCASRAGYEQYFGPGTRLTVT.

The gene calls are TRBV6-5 and TRBJ2-7, with 7 bases that match TRBD2. The CDR3 runs to 14 residues. The J segment lost 0 bases and the V segment lost 5 bases, leaving 4 bases of the junction unmatched. CDR1 and CDR2 (germline): MNHEY, SVGAGI. The CDR3 DNA sequence: TGTGCCAGCAGTCCTAGCGGTAGCTCCTACGAGCAGTACTTC. Translating gives CASSPSGSSYEQYF.

This chain uses TRBV9 with TRBJ1-2; TRBD1 agrees at 7 bases. This CDR3 contains 16 residues. V was pared by 4 bases and J by 0 bases, with 9 bases of the junction left unmatched. Looked up from germline, CDR1 is SGDLS and CDR2 is YYNGEE. The chain's CDR3 is CASSTPRTGANYGYTF. In DNA form, the CDR3 reads TGTGCCAGCAGCACCCCCCGGACAGGAGCTAACTATGGCTACACCTTC. The complete variable domain, with remaining parts taken from reference TRBV9 and TRBJ1-2, reads DSGVTQTPKHLITATGQRVTLRCSPRSGDLSVYWYQQSLDQGLQFLIQYYNGEERAKGNILERFSAQQFPDLHSELNLSSLELGDSALYFCASSTPRTGANYGYTFGSGTRLTVV.

The rearrangement links TRBV19 to TRBJ1-5; 8 bases are shared with TRBD1. Germline V gene data show CDR1 as LNHDA and CDR2 as SQIVND (reference sequence). The V segment lost 5 bases and the J segment 7 bases; nucleotides outside the gene matches: 13. The CDR3 has 16 residues. The CDR3 protein is CASSPGLQGARQPQHF. The CDR3 DNA reads TGTGCCAGTAGTCCCGGCTTGCAGGGGGCAAGGCAGCCCCAGCATTTT.